The T cell receptor (beta chain) under discussion was sequenced for a study of blood T cell repertoires in COVID-19 (dated by TCRdb to the early 2020s). Turning to the overall study: Samples covering the acute and convalescent phases of COVID-19 were provided by collaborators in the United States, Italy and Spain. A freely available public database, intended as a resource for researchers studying the immune response to SARS-CoV-2, is where the repertoires were released. The samples were drawn from two sources: the first 160 participants of the ongoing ImmuneRACE study, and some 1,300 subjects contributed by 6 global collaborators. The material from the prospective study consisted of cDNA or gDNA derived from T cells, B-cell-depleted T cells, or PBMCs. The sample metadata nearly always contained a de-identified subject ID, COVID-19 status, age in years and sex. HLA class I and class II types, where available, came from metadata supplied by the sample provider rather than from assay-based typing. Deeply sampled blood TCRbeta repertoires from subjects exposed to, actively infected with, or recovered from COVID-19 were included in the dataset.

About this clone itself: The antigen this receptor binds is unknown. Base-call qualities are not available, and no considerably larger clone is one nucleotide away.

CDR1 and CDR2, looked up from the germline V gene, are SGHRS and YFSETQ. V gives up 1 base and J gives up 3 bases, and the segment between their germline ends measures 13 bases. The cysteine opens and the phenylalanine closes a CDR3 of 16 amino acids. Only CDR3 DNA is held: 48 bases, read in frame from base 1. TCRbeta CDR3 regions were amplified from genomic DNA by means of the immunoSEQ Assay, a bias-controlled multiplex PCR. The paper's processing steps were these. The number of nucleated cells in each sample was estimated from the amplification of reference gene primers within the assay. To quantify the absolute abundance of each unique TCRbeta CDR3 rearrangement, sequence reads were collapsed and filtered. For each sample, productive Simpson clonality was calculated by taking the square root of Simpson's diversity index across productive rearrangements. TCRdb obtained this table from immuneACCESS and retained in-frame rearrangements with V and J assigned. These tables miss some clones; where compared with another copy, unresolved V genes account for less than half of the shortfall, and the remainder is unexplained. V, J and clone size are those of that table, while D and trimming were read from the DNA. Present in this sample are under 70,000 clones, roughly 91% of which were seen just once. The ten top clones hold around 10% of the sample.

Overall results and qualifications from the work: Clinical and demographic metadata were provided uncurated, with the amount varying by source and participant.

Enrolling through a virtual design, the prospective study's participants ranged in age from roughly 18 to 90 years and lived across some 22 United States geographic areas. Cohort assignment in the prospective study relied on participant-reported clinical history from a screening survey and a study questionnaire. Recovered participants in ImmuneRACE Cohort 3 were defined by two consecutive negative NP/OP PCR tests, clearance by a healthcare professional, or resolution of symptoms. In the prospective study, whole blood, serum and a nasopharyngeal or oropharyngeal swab were collected from each participant by mobile phlebotomists. Additional blood draws and questionnaires over a 2-month period could optionally be provided by prospective study participants. Before DNA extraction, blood samples from the prospective study were shipped at room temperature or frozen.

The receptor comes from a woman aged 40-49 years who had recovered from COVID-19. Sequenced input: PBMCs or T cells enriched from blood (not recorded which). The chain was built from TRBV5-1 and TRBJ2-2; the D gene is possibly TRBD2, with 5 bases matching. The DNA sequence follows: TGCGCCAGCAGCTTGTCTACGGGATGGGACACCGGGGAGCTGTTTTTT. This is translated as CASSLSTGWDTGELFF.